This T cell receptor beta chain was sequenced during a study of T cell responses to AZD1222 COVID-19 vaccine. Study-level information: Whether given at about 4 or about 12 weeks, second doses were pooled.

Study-wide findings and caveats: Donors, mostly white British, included more females; clonal diversity was possibly underestimated.

Measured with immunoSEQ multiplex PCR; TCRdb has only the in-frame clones, and not every one. Among about 100,000 clones, around 89% were seen once, and the ten largest hold roughly 7%. The germline V gene has CDR1 MNHEY and CDR2 SVGEGT. Germline trimming cut 2 bases from V and 4 bases from J; bases unmatched to any gene: 10. The CDR3 contains 17 residues. Points on this clone: The antigen remains undetermined.

The chain links TRBV6-2 or TRBV6-3 to TRBJ2-2, with TRBD1 matching 7 bases. This clonotype was obtained from an adult in good health. This sample comprised peripheral blood, obtained on day 0 of AZD1222 vaccination. CDR3 in DNA: TGTGCCAGCAGTTACCCCGGACAGGCCCCAAGCACCGGGGAGCTGTTTTTT. Translated: CASSYPGQAPSTGELFF.